Below, 24 T cell receptor beta chains from the same sample are listed, as sequenced in a study of T-cell memory formation after mild COVID-19. One entry per CDR3 protein, called by TCRdb with MiXCR from the 5' RACE reads. Found here are fewer than 550,000 distinct CDR3 sequences, around 18% of them singletons; the top ten hold 7.5% to 10%. Specimen: PBMCs or a T cell subset sorted from them (not recorded which). The receptor set was obtained from an adult woman who had mild COVID-19 (a few samples of this study predate the infection). Cell type and time point are not known.

The J gene is TRBJ2-4, the V gene TRBV4-2, with 13 bases matching TRBD2. V lost 0 bases, J lost 9 bases, and 8 bases stayed unmatched. This CDR3 contains 17 residues. Germline CDR1 LGHNA, CDR2 YNFKEQ. The DNA for the CDR3 is TGTGCCAGCAGCCAAGATGAGGGACTAGCGGGGACCCCCATTCAGTACTTC. This gives the protein CASSQDEGLAGTPIQYF.

This chain connects TRBV6-1 to TRBJ1-2, with D hard to call. Germline loops: CDR1 MNHNS, CDR2 SASEGT. The CDR3 has 11 residues. Trimming took 6 bases from V and 7 from J, leaving 9 bases between them. CDR3 coding DNA: TGTGCCAGCAGAGGACGGGCTGGCTACACCTTC. Its protein is CASRGRAGYTF.

V gene TRBV27 combines with J gene TRBJ2-5, with 11 bases aligning to TRBD2. Germline assignment: CDR1 MNHEY and CDR2 SMNVEV (reference sequence). V was pared by 5 bases and J by 3 bases, with 8 bases of the junction left unmatched. This CDR3 spans 16 amino acids. CDR3 residues: CASSPQTSGGEETQYF. The CDR3 DNA follows: TGTGCCAGCAGTCCCCAAACTAGCGGGGGAGAAGAGACCCAGTACTTC.

This clonotype was observed at least ten times. The chain links TRBV7-9 to TRBJ1-1, with D uncertain. Trimming cost V 0 bases and J 1 base, with 6 bases left between them. The CDR3 runs to 14 residues. The germline V gene has CDR1 SEHNR and CDR2 FQNEAQ (reference sequence). CDR3 DNA: TGTGCCAGCAGCTTAGCTGGGGAGAACACTGAAGCTTTCTTT. Amino acid sequence: CASSLAGENTEAFF.

V and J are TRBV19 and TRBJ2-2; 7 bases agree with TRBD2. Germline CDR1 reads LNHDA; CDR2 reads SQIVND (reference sequence). The trim removed 4 bases at V and 5 bases at J, leaving 16 bases unmatched. This CDR3 spans 18 amino acids. Here the CDR3 reads CASSTDGLGTLGTGELFF. The CDR3 bases are TGTGCCAGTAGTACCGATGGACTAGGGACCCTGGGGACCGGGGAGCTGTTTTTT.

The chain joins TRBV9 to TRBJ2-1; the D is unclear. The germline V gene has CDR1 SGDLS and CDR2 YYNGEE. This CDR3 is 14 amino acids long. V gave up 2 bases and J gave up 8 bases, with 14 bases separating them. In nucleotides, the CDR3 is TGTGCCAGCAGCGTTCACGAGTATCAGGATGAGCAGTTCTTC. Translation: CASSVHEYQDEQFF.

The V call is TRBV15, the J call TRBJ2-7, with 9 nucleotides matching TRBD2. The germline V gene encodes CDR1 LNHNV and CDR2 YYDKDF (reference sequence). Trimming took 0 bases from V and 3 from J; bases not matched to a gene: 3. The CDR3 contains 15 residues. The CDR3 DNA follows: TGTGCCACCAGCAGAGATGTAGCGGGGGTCTACGAGCAGTACTTC. Protein: CATSRDVAGVYEQYF.

This clonotype was detected a few times. J is TRBJ2-7 and V is TRBV6-6; no definite D call. Germline-derived CDR1 and CDR2 are MNHNY and SVGAGI (reference sequence). The CDR3 has 16 residues. V lost 0 bases and J 0 bases, leaving 12 bases between the germline ends. DNA of the CDR3: TGTGCCAGCAGTTACTCACCGACACCGAGCTCCTACGAGCAGTACTTC. Amino acids: CASSYSPTPSSYEQYF.

This clonotype was found a few times. The V call is TRBV2, the J call TRBJ2-1, with a weak D call TRBD2 (5 bases). The germline V gene has CDR1 SNHLY and CDR2 FYNNEI. CDR3 length: 12 residues. V was clipped by 6 bases and J by 10 bases, with 13 bases between them. The CDR3 loop is CASSGLVKEQFF. The CDR3 DNA follows: TGTGCCAGCAGCGGACTGGTTAAAGAGCAGTTCTTC.

The genes are TRBV20-1 and TRBJ2-1; D uncertain. Germline V CDR1 and CDR2: DFQATT, SNEGSKA (reference sequence). This CDR3 contains 12 residues. V was trimmed by 0 bases and J by 6 bases, leaving 6 bases between them. The CDR3 coding sequence is TGCAGTGCTAGAGAAGATATCAATGAGCAGTTCTTC. It specifies CSAREDINEQFF.

V gene TRBV7-6 combines with J gene TRBJ2-5; TRBD2 aligns across 8 bases. Germline V CDR1 and CDR2: SGHVS, FNYEAQ. The CDR3 runs to 16 residues. Unmatched junction bases numbered 13, after V lost 6 bases and J lost 4 bases. CDR3 loop: CASSSIFSGNGETQYF. The DNA of the CDR3 is TGTGCCAGCAGTTCCATATTTAGCGGGAACGGAGAGACCCAGTACTTC.

The genes are TRBV7-2 and TRBJ2-3, with 8 bases identical to TRBD2. The CDR3 spans 16 residues. From germline, CDR1 is SGHTA and CDR2 FQGNSA. V shed 4 bases, J shed 1 base, and the junction held 7 bases outside the gene matches. The CDR3 protein is CASSSRLALRTDTQYF. In nucleotides, the CDR3 is TGTGCCAGCAGCTCGAGACTAGCGCTCCGCACAGATACGCAGTATTTT.

This chain links TRBV4-1 with TRBJ2-7; 14 bases map to TRBD2. The CDR3 is made up of 15 amino acids. Germline CDR1 MGHRA, CDR2 YSYEKL. V lost 3 bases, J lost 7 bases, and 5 bases stayed unmatched. The CDR3 reads CASSHLTSGRGEQYF. The CDR3 nucleotides are TGCGCCAGCAGCCACTTGACTAGCGGGAGGGGTGAGCAGTACTTC.

This clonotype was observed a few times. The chain employs TRBV5-1 and TRBJ2-1; 13 bases line up with TRBD2. The CDR3 contains 15 residues. Germline assignment: CDR1 SGHRS and CDR2 YFSETQ. J was trimmed by 5 bases and V by 4 bases; bases with no gene match: 3. The CDR3 DNA is TGCGCCAGCAGCGGACTAGCGGGGGCTCACAATGAGCAGTTCTTC. Its translation is CASSGLAGAHNEQFF.

This chain connects TRBV7-2 to TRBJ2-2; D gene uncertain. The CDR3 covers 16 residues. Germline V gene lookup returns CDR1 SGHTA and CDR2 FQGNSA. V shed 4 bases and J shed 2 bases, with 14 bases lying between them. As DNA, the CDR3 is TGTGCCAGCAGCTCGGTCAGGTTCCTTAACACCGGGGAGCTGTTTTTT. Its translation: CASSSVRFLNTGELFF.

V and J are TRBV5-1 and TRBJ1-1; 9 bases are shared with TRBD1. J lost 4 bases, V lost 4 bases, and 11 bases had no gene match. The CDR3 is 16 residues long. CDR1 SGHRS and CDR2 YFSETQ come from the germline V gene. CDR3 amino acids: CASSVQGATRATEAFF. The CDR3 DNA reads as TGCGCCAGCAGCGTACAGGGGGCAACAAGGGCCACTGAAGCTTTCTTT.

This clonotype is a singleton in its sample. This sequence joins TRBV24-1 and TRBJ2-2; perhaps TRBD1 as D (5 bases). CDR1 and CDR2 from the germline V gene are KGHDR and SFDVKD. Trimming removed 3 bases at V and 4 bases at J, with 11 bases between. The CDR3 is made up of 15 amino acids. CDR3 DNA sequence: TGTGCCACCAGTGATACCAGGGTAGCCACCGGGGAGCTGTTTTTT. It is translated as CATSDTRVATGELFF.

The CDR3 DNA reads as TGTGCCAGCAGTGGGGCAGGGATCGCGAACACCGGGGAGCTGTTTTTT. Translating gives CASSGAGIANTGELFF. The chain couples TRBV2 to TRBJ2-2; TRBD1 might be the D (5 bases). V was cut by 4 bases and J by 0 bases, with 12 bases left in between. The CDR3 sequence is 16 residues long. Germline CDR1 reads SNHLY; CDR2 reads FYNNEI.

This clonotype was counted between two and nine times. The rearrangement links TRBV19 to TRBJ2-1; 11 bases are shared with TRBD2. This CDR3 is built from 15 residues. Trimming cost V 6 bases and J 6 bases; bases outside gene matches: 7. Per germline, CDR1 LNHDA and CDR2 SQIVND (reference sequence). The DNA for the CDR3 is TGTGCCAGTAGCAGAGGGACTAGCGGCCTCAATGAGCAGTTCTTC. It encodes CASSRGTSGLNEQFF.

This chain joins TRBV19 and TRBJ2-1; no definite D call. Germline CDR1 is LNHDA and CDR2 is SQIVND (reference sequence). The germline V and J ends were trimmed by 1 base and 2 bases, with 3 bases remaining between them. This CDR3 is 13 amino acids long. The CDR3 protein is CASSIAPYNEQFF. CDR3 in DNA: TGTGCCAGTAGTATAGCGCCCTACAATGAGCAGTTCTTC.

A few counts support this clonotype. In DNA, the CDR3 is TGTGCCACCAGCAGAGGGGGACCGGGACAGGCCTATGGCTACACCTTC. It codes for CATSRGGPGQAYGYTF. The chain combines TRBV15 with TRBJ1-2, with 8 nucleotides matching TRBD1. The CDR3 sequence is 16 residues long. The V gene's germline CDR1 is LNHNV and CDR2 YYDKDF (reference sequence). V shed 1 base and J 4 bases; nucleotides not matched to a gene: 8.

This clonotype was picked up many times. The chain recombines TRBV29-1 with TRBJ2-1, with 8 nucleotides matching TRBD1. With V trimmed by 7 bases and J by 4 bases, 6 bases remained unmatched. Germline V gives CDR1 SQVTM, CDR2 ANQGSEA. The CDR3 covers 13 residues. This chain's CDR3 is CSASDRDYNEQFF. The DNA for the CDR3 is TGCAGCGCTTCGGACAGGGATTACAATGAGCAGTTCTTC.

This clonotype has only a few counts. The chain has TRBV4-2 and TRBJ1-1; 10 bases line up with TRBD1. This CDR3 has 16 amino acids. CDR1 is LGHNA and CDR2 is YNFKEQ in the germline V gene. Trimming took 0 bases from V and 4 from J; bases not matched to a gene: 5. CDR3 protein: CASSQEDGQGGTEAFF. CDR3 in DNA: TGTGCCAGCAGCCAAGAGGACGGACAGGGGGGCACTGAAGCTTTCTTT.

Here the CDR3 DNA reads TGCGCCAGCAGCCCCACTAGCGGGGGGTACGAAGGGCAGTTCTTC. Its protein product is CASSPTSGGYEGQFF. The chain is built from TRBV4-1 and TRBJ2-1, with 12 bases identical to TRBD2. CDR1 MGHRA and CDR2 YSYEKL come from the germline V gene. Losses at the gene ends were 4 bases for V and 12 bases for J; bases not matched to a gene: 10. The CDR3 loop spans 15 amino acids.